One and the same sample provided the 21 T cell receptor beta chains below, sequenced in a study of T cells expressing NK-cell markers (dated by TCRdb to 2020 to 2022). Library prep was done by 5' RACE. Sequencing relied on an Illumina HiSeq 2000. After reprocessing by TCRdb, each CDR3 protein sequence is one entry, and no DNA is given. The sample's table lists a count of about half a million distinct CDR3 sequences. The top ten constitute over 1.3% of the sample. Specimen: blood T cells: a sorted CD56 or NKG2C T cell subset, CD4+ or CD8+ T cells, or bulk PBMC T cells (not recorded which). All receptors derive from a woman between 50 and 59 years old in good health. Donor details come from another sample of the same person, matched by shared clones.

The chain links TRBV30 to TRBJ2-3; TCRdb names TRBD2, which stays unverified in the absence of DNA. This CDR3 comprises 16 residues. CDR1 and CDR2 from the germline V gene are GTSNPN and SVGIG (reference sequence). CDR3 amino acids: CAWSVRSSWVSDTQYF.

This rearrangement joins TRBV24-1 to TRBJ1-2. This CDR3 contains 17 residues. Germline lookup yields CDR1 KGHDR and CDR2 SFDVKD. The CDR3 protein is CATSDSRRAAARYGYTF.

V usage is TRBV24-1 and J usage is TRBJ2-1; TCRdb reports TRBD1, a call that lacks DNA to check it against. The CDR3 spans 14 residues. The V gene's germline CDR1 is KGHDR and CDR2 SFDVKD. CDR3 region: CATSDPTGAGEQFF.

The gene calls are TRBV30 and TRBJ1-4. CDR1 and CDR2 from the germline V gene are GTSNPN and SVGIG (reference sequence). The CDR3 has 15 residues. The CDR3 loop is CAWSVIGGVNEKLFF.

This chain links TRBV6-2 or TRBV6-3 with TRBJ2-1; TCRdb reports TRBD2, a call that lacks DNA to check it against. The CDR3 is 13 residues long. CDR1 and CDR2 (germline): MNHEY, SVGEGT. CDR3 sequence reads: CASRPSGSNEQFF.

This chain connects TRBV5-1 to TRBJ2-2; TCRdb names TRBD2, which stays unverified in the absence of DNA. The V gene's germline CDR1 is SGHRS and CDR2 YFSETQ. This CDR3 comprises 16 residues. CDR3 residues: CASSSSSGRGIGELFF.

This rearrangement joins TRBV5-1 to TRBJ2-1; checking the TCRdb D call of TRBD1 is not possible without DNA. Germline V gene data show CDR1 as SGHRS and CDR2 as YFSETQ. The CDR3 is 16 amino acids. The CDR3 reads CASSDAGGGPYNEQFF. Full variable domain (missing parts from reference TRBV5-1 and TRBJ2-1): KAGVTQTPRYLIKTRGQQVTLSCSPISGHRSVSWYQQTPGQGLQFLFEYFSETQRNKGNFPGRFSGRQFSNSRSEMNVSTLELGDSALYLCASSDAGGGPYNEQFFGPGTRLTVL.

This chain connects TRBV10-2 to TRBJ2-3; TCRdb designates TRBD1, a call that cannot be tested without DNA. This CDR3 contains 14 residues. Germline assignment: CDR1 WSHSY and CDR2 SAAADI. The CDR3 loop reads CATGQRDPGYTQYF.

The chain combines TRBV27 with TRBJ1-2; no DNA is available, so the TRBD1 call from TCRdb remains unchecked. Per germline, CDR1 MNHEY and CDR2 SMNVEV (reference sequence). There are 17 residues in the CDR3. CDR3: CASRKLGGSRGAEGYTF.

V usage is TRBV9 and J usage is TRBJ2-2; TCRdb calls TRBD1, which cannot be checked without DNA. The CDR3 spans 16 residues. Germline V gives CDR1 SGDLS, CDR2 YYNGEE. CDR3 residues: CASSPRGGPATGELFF.

The V and J genes are TRBV27 and TRBJ2-1; TCRdb reports TRBD1, a call that lacks DNA to check it against. Per the germline V gene, CDR1 is MNHEY and CDR2 is SMNVEV (reference sequence). CDR3 length equals 13 residues. The CDR3 region is CASSLYRTFEQFF.

CDR3 sequence reads: CASKQGTNTWELFF. The chain employs TRBV11-3 and TRBJ2-2; TCRdb selects TRBD1, and the lack of DNA leaves this call unchecked. The germline CDR1 and CDR2 sequences are SGHNT and YENEEA. This CDR3 is 14 amino acids long.

This chain joins TRBV20-1 and TRBJ2-5; TCRdb reports TRBD1, a call that lacks DNA to check it against. This CDR3 region has 16 residues. Germline V gene lookup returns CDR1 DFQATT and CDR2 SNEGSKA (reference sequence). Here the CDR3 reads CSARDPRQGSAETQYF.

CDR3 sequence reads: CATSAVAYEQYF. This chain connects TRBV6-6 to TRBJ2-7; TCRdb's D gene call, TRBD1, goes unchecked for lack of DNA. Germline V gene sequence: CDR1 MNHNY, CDR2 SVGAGI (reference sequence). CDR3 length: 12 residues.

The chain is built from TRBV6-5 and TRBJ2-3; the TCRdb D gene call, TRBD2, has no DNA to confirm it. This CDR3 region has 16 residues. The germline CDR1 and CDR2 sequences are MNHEY and SVGAGI. CDR3 amino acids: CASSYLFGRGTDTQYF.

The V and J genes are TRBV4-1 and TRBJ2-2. CDR1 and CDR2 (germline): MGHRA, YSYEKL. This CDR3 is built from 17 residues. CDR3 region: CASSQELGLPNTGELFF.

The V call is TRBV18, the J call TRBJ2-7. The germline V gene encodes CDR1 KGHSH and CDR2 LQKENI. The CDR3 consists of 14 residues. The CDR3 reads CASSPPTVSYEQYF.

V gene TRBV4-1 combines with J gene TRBJ1-2; TCRdb's assignment of TRBD1 cannot be checked, as there is no DNA. Germline assignment: CDR1 MGHRA and CDR2 YSYEKL. This CDR3 region has 12 residues. CDR3 amino acids: CASGQSNYGYTF.

This sequence joins TRBV10-3 and TRBJ2-3; TCRdb's assignment of TRBD2 cannot be checked, as there is no DNA. The CDR3 extends over 15 amino acids. Germline assignment: CDR1 ENHRY and CDR2 SYGVKD. CDR3 protein: CAISDTSGTPDTQYF.

The chain has TRBV7-2 and TRBJ1-5. Germline CDR1 and CDR2: SGHTA and FQGNSA. The CDR3 loop spans 13 amino acids. CDR3 loop: CASSYLAGQPQHF.

The genes are TRBV6-5 and TRBJ2-7; TCRdb's D gene call, TRBD1, goes unchecked for lack of DNA. The CDR3 covers 12 residues. CDR1 MNHEY and CDR2 SVGAGI come from the germline V gene. The CDR3 loop is CASSYIRGEQYF.